This T cell receptor (beta chain) was retrieved from a study of shared clonotypes between healthy human individuals. Study-level results: Exclusively blood specimens were collected; tissue repertoires likely differ.

This clone was observed a single time. The target antigen is unknown. The assay ran at deep level. Sorted subsets were amplified in replicate PCRs using around 200 ng DNA, 30,000 to 35,000 T cell genomes. In the original workflow: Filtering differed, since immunoSEQ gave only junction sequences and no quality scores. Data came from immunoSEQ multiplex PCR; TCRdb stores just in-frame clones and leaves some out. The V and J calls and clone size come from that table; D and trimming were worked out from the DNA. The data show 2 million to 2.5 million clones, with 95% seen just once and about 0.13% held by the top ten. V gave up 7 bases and J gave up 5 bases; unmatched junction bases: 6. The CDR3 runs to 13 residues. Germline V gene sequence: CDR1 WSHSY, CDR2 SAAADI.

The sample was naive CD4+ T cells sorted from blood. Documented subset: CD45RA+ positively selected. This sequence was found in a man in his late teens or twenties in good health. The chain is built from TRBV10-2 and TRBJ1-1; 8 nucleotides align to TRBD1. For the CDR3, the DNA is TGCGCCAGCACCATTACAGGGGGAACTGAAGCTTTCTTT. Residues: CASTITGGTEAFF.